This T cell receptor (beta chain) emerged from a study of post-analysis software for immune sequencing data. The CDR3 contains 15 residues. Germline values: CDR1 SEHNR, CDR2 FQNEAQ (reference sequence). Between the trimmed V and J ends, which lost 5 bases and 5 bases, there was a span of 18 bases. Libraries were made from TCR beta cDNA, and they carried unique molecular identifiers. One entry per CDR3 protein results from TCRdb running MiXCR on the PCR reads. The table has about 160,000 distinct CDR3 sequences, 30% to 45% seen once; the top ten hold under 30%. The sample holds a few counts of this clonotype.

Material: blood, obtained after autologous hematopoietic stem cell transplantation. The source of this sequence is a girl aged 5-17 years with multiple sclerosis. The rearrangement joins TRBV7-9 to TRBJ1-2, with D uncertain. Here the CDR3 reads CASSTPREGSYGYTF. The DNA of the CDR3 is TGTGCCAGCAGCACACCGCGAGAAGGATCTTATGGCTACACCTTC.